The subject of this entry is one TCR beta chain. Its antigen remains unidentified. Trimming took 6 bases from V and 0 from J; bases not matched to a gene: 7. This CDR3 spans 15 amino acids. In germline, CDR1 is SGHRS, CDR2 YFSETQ. These data come from a study of OX40 agonist ivuxolimab in advanced cancers. Study overall: Ivuxolimab, which is an agonistic anti-OX40 (CD134) antibody, was administered to the patients.

The table came from immunoSEQ multiplex PCR; TCRdb's copy has only in-frame clones and leaves some out. The repertoire consists of approximately 89,000 clones, with roughly 88% occurring once and the leading ten covering about 0.31%. Notes on the study in general: Expansion of clones was among the lowest in partial responders at 0.1-3.0 mg/kg. Some of the nonresponding patients also showed low levels of normalized T-cell clonal expansion.

The sample was CD4+ or CD8+ T cells sorted from blood, taken in a trial of the OX40 agonist ivuxolimab. The chain joins TRBV5-1 to TRBJ2-5; 8 nucleotides match TRBD2. This sequence was found in an adult with an advanced solid tumor such as melanoma, head and neck, liver or kidney cancer. In nucleotides, the CDR3 is TGCGCCAGCACACTTGAGCGGGGGTACCAAGAGACCCAGTACTTC. This translates into CASTLERGYQETQYF.